This TCR beta chain was captured by sequencing in a study of cytomegalovirus exposure and HLA in healthy donors. Regarding the study as a whole: Later work found that TCR association rates differed between HLA loci; DRB1 had the most and HLA-C the fewest.

The V gene end was trimmed by 0 bases and the J gene end by 7 bases; junction bases not matched to a gene: 5. Looked up from germline, CDR1 is SGHRS and CDR2 is YFSETQ. This CDR3 region has 14 residues. For this clone: Antigen: not known.

PCR amplification relied on 60 Vbeta primers (plus 13 Jbeta primers). TCRdb keeps only in-frame clones here, not all; method: immunoSEQ multiplex PCR. The sample records 200,000 to 250,000 clones, roughly 84% being singletons. The chain has TRBV5-1 and TRBJ1-2, with 8 bases that match TRBD1. The receptor was derived from a man aged 50 to 59 in good health and CMV-seronegative. Sequencing was done on a sample of PBMCs. The CDR3 loop reads CASSLGQGASGYTF. The CDR3 DNA reads as TGCGCCAGCAGCTTGGGTCAGGGGGCAAGTGGCTACACCTTC.